This T cell receptor beta chain is from a study of long-term antiretroviral therapy in people with HIV. Run at survey level, the immunoSEQ assay was version v3.0. The data were produced by immunoSEQ multiplex PCR, yet TCRdb's version contains in-frame clones alone and is incomplete. The data contain about 20,000 clones, roughly 84% of them singletons. CDR1 MNHEY and CDR2 SVGAGI come from the germline V gene. The CDR3 is 11 residues long. V dropped 6 bases and J dropped 5 bases, with 6 bases sitting between them. This sample comprised unsorted PBMCs, obtained about 2.4 years after starting antiretroviral therapy. The chain carries TRBV6-5 and TRBJ2-3; D gene unclear. This receptor was taken from a man aged 35 to 55 with HIV. The CDR3 here is CASRRLDTQYF. CDR3 DNA: TGTGCCAGCAGGCGATTAGATACGCAGTATTTT.